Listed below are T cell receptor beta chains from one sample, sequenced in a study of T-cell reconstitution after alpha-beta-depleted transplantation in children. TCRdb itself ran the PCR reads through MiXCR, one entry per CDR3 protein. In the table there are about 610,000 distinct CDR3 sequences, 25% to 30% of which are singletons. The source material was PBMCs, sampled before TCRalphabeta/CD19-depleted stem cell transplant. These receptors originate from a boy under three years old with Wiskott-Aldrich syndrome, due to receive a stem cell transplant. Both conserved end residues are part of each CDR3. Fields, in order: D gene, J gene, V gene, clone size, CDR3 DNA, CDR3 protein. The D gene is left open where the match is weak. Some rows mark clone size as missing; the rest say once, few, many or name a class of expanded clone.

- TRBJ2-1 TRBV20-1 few TGCAGTGCTAGGAGAGGGGGGGACTACAATGAGCAGTTCTTC CSARRGGDYNEQFF
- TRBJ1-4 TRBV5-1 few TGCGCCAGCAGCCCACGGACGGATGAAAAACTGTTTTTT CASSPRTDEKLFF
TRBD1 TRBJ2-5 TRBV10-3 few TGTGCCATCAGTCCCCGGGACAGTGTCCAAGAGACCCAGTACTTC CAISPRDSVQETQYF
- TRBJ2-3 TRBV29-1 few TGCAGCGTTGAACGGGGTCCAGATACGCAGTATTTT CSVERGPDTQYF
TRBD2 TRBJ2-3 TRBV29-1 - TGCAGCGTTGTGTTAGCGGGTCTAGTGGCTACGCAGTATTTT CSVVLAGLVATQYF
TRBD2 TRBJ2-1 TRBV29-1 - TGCAGCGTTCAACCCTACGGGAGGGACAATGAGCAGTTCTTC CSVQPYGRDNEQFF
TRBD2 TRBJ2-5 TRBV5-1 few TGCGCCAGCAGCTTCGGGACTAGCGGGAGGGCCCGAGAGACCCAGTACTTC CASSFGTSGRARETQYF
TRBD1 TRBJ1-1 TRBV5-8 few TGTGCCAGCAGCCCAACGACAGGGTGGGACACTGAAGCTTTCTTT CASSPTTGWDTEAFF
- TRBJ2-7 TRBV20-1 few TGCAGTGCTAGAGACACTAGCACTTCCTACGAGCAGTACTTC CSARDTSTSYEQYF
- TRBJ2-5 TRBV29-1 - TGCAGCGTTGCTTTAGAGACCCAGTACTTC CSVALETQYF
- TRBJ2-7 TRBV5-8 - TGTGCCAGCAGCTTGGGGTCAGCCAACTCCTACGAGCAGTACTTC CASSLGSANSYEQYF
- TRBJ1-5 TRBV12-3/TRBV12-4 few TGTGCCAGCACCCCTGCACAGGGATTTAATCAGCCCCAGCATTTT CASTPAQGFNQPQHF
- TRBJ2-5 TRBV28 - TGTGCCAGCAGTTTATCGGCGAGAGGCCAAGAGACCCAGTACTTC CASSLSARGQETQYF
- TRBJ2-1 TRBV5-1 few TGCGCCAGCAGTAGTCCAGCTGAAGAGCAGTTCTTC CASSSPAEEQFF
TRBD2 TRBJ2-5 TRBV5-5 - TGTGCCAGCAGCTTGGCCCGTCTAGCGGGAGGGGCAGAGACCCAGTACTTC CASSLARLAGGAETQYF
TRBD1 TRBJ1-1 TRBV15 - TGTGCCACCAGCAGAGATATGACAGGGGGAATGAACACTGAAGCTTTCTTT CATSRDMTGGMNTEAFF
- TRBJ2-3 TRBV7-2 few TGTGCCAGCAGCTTAATTGGAGGGACAGATACGCAGTATTTT CASSLIGGTDTQYF
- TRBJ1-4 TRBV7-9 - TGTGCCAGCAGCCCGGGAACCGGGCCAACTAATGAAAAACTGTTTTTT CASSPGTGPTNEKLFF